The entry that follows covers one T cell receptor beta chain sequence. Its antigen is currently unknown. Germline values: CDR1 MGHRA, CDR2 YSYEKL. The CDR3 runs 14 residues. Trimming stripped 0 bases from V and 2 bases from J, with 8 bases between. Method: immunoSEQ multiplex PCR; TCRdb's copy keeps in-frame clones and lacks some. The sample contains 70,000 to 95,000 clones, around 87% of which appear only once. Focal radiation was given together with CTLA-4 blockade (ipilimumab) to patients with chemo-refractory metastatic non-small-cell lung cancer. The entry originates in a study of radiotherapy plus CTLA-4 blockade in lung cancer. For the study at large: Disease control was present in around a third of patients, and objective responses in approximately 20%.

General study findings and limits: Blood TCR clones of tumor origin expanded after radiotherapy plus ipilimumab.

The sequence derives from a human donor with non-small cell lung cancer that progressed on radiotherapy plus ipilimumab. The sample consisted of peripheral blood, taken from a patient treated with radiotherapy plus ipilimumab. This sequence joins TRBV4-1 and TRBJ2-7; D remains unclear. CDR3 nucleotide sequence: TGCGCCAGCAGCCAAGATCTACAGCCCTACGAGCAGTACTTC. This sequence encodes CASSQDLQPYEQYF.